This passage covers 26 T cell receptor beta chains from one sample sequenced in a study of cytomegalovirus exposure and HLA in healthy donors. The PCR had 60 Vbeta and 13 Jbeta primers. TCRdb keeps only in-frame clones here, not all; method: immunoSEQ multiplex PCR. The top ten clones hold around 2.3% of a sample with some 170,000 clones, 70% to 85% of them seen once. Sequencing was performed on PBMCs. The receptors here all came from a human donor in good health.

The rearrangement joins TRBV5-6 to TRBJ1-5; a weak D match, TRBD1 (5 bases). From germline, CDR1 is SGHDT and CDR2 YYEEEE. The CDR3 runs to 14 residues. The V gene lost 4 bases and the J gene lost 2 bases, with 10 bases spanning the gap. The CDR3 here is CASSHRFGNQPQHF. DNA of the CDR3: TGTGCCAGCAGCCACAGGTTTGGCAATCAGCCCCAGCATTTT.

V is TRBV6-1 and J is TRBJ1-3, with 9 bases identical to TRBD1. Germline lookup yields CDR1 MNHNS and CDR2 SASEGT. The CDR3 has 14 residues. V lost 2 bases to trimming and J lost 12 bases; unmatched junction nucleotides: 8. CDR3 nucleotides: TGTGCCAGCAGTGAAACTGGACAGGGGCGTGTCATATATTTT. Translation gives CASSETGQGRVIYF.

Only a few counts were recorded for this clone. V usage is TRBV19 and J usage is TRBJ2-7; D is unresolved. CDR1 LNHDA and CDR2 SQIVND come from the germline V gene (reference sequence). The CDR3 length is 13 residues. The V gene lost 6 bases and the J gene lost 2 bases, with 11 bases spanning the gap. The CDR3 is CASSPFRTYEQYF. CDR3 bases: TGTGCCAGTAGCCCTTTCAGGACCTACGAGCAGTACTTC.

The chain is built from TRBV10-3 and TRBJ2-5; 8 bases line up with TRBD1. Germline V gene lookup returns CDR1 ENHRY and CDR2 SYGVKD. Losses at the gene ends were 4 bases for V and 2 bases for J; bases not matched to a gene: 6. The CDR3 runs 15 residues. The CDR3 is CAISATDREQETQYF. In DNA form, the CDR3 reads TGTGCCATCAGTGCCACGGACAGGGAACAAGAGACCCAGTACTTC.

V usage is TRBV27 and J usage is TRBJ2-7; TRBD1 matches 9 bases. J lost 3 bases, V lost 5 bases, and 8 bases had no gene match. This CDR3 is 15 amino acids long. Per germline, CDR1 MNHEY and CDR2 SMNVEV (reference sequence). The CDR3 DNA is TGTGCCAGCAGTGCAACCGGGACAGGGTTCTACGAGCAGTACTTC. Its translation: CASSATGTGFYEQYF.

This chain joins TRBV29-1 and TRBJ1-3; a weak D match, TRBD1 (5 bases). Germline V gene lookup returns CDR1 SQVTM and CDR2 ANQGSEA. Between the trimmed V and J ends, which lost 5 bases and 11 bases, there was a span of 22 bases. CDR3 length: 14 residues. The CDR3 sequence: CSVLSGALTPSIYF. CDR3 DNA sequence: TGCAGCGTTCTTAGTGGGGCGCTGACCCCATCCATATATTTT.

The V call is TRBV6-5, the J call TRBJ1-1, with D perhaps TRBD1 (6 bases). The germline V and J ends were trimmed by 6 bases and 8 bases, with 19 bases remaining between them. This CDR3 contains 14 residues. Germline loops: CDR1 MNHEY, CDR2 SVGAGI. CDR3 region: CASSPGGAKGEAFF. CDR3 bases: TGTGCCAGCAGCCCGGGGGGGGCGAAGGGGGAAGCTTTCTTT.

The rearrangement links TRBV12-2 to TRBJ2-3; the D call TRBD2 from the table was never checked on the DNA. TRBV12-2 constitutes a pseudogene. The CDR3 runs 16 residues. DNA of the CDR3: TGTGCAAGTCGCTTAGTTAAGTTAGCGGGGACAGATACGCAGTATTTT. It encodes CASRLVKLAGTDTQYF.

J is TRBJ1-5 and V is TRBV19; TRBD1 might be the D (6 bases). Germline lookup yields CDR1 LNHDA and CDR2 SQIVND (reference sequence). Trimming shortened V by 3 bases and J by 6 bases, and 12 bases separated the two germline ends. The CDR3 runs 14 residues. CDR3 sequence (DNA): TGTGCCAGTAGTATCGGGGGGCCGTCTCAGCCCCAGCATTTT. It specifies CASSIGGPSQPQHF.

This sequence joins TRBV7-9 and TRBJ1-4; TRBD1 might be the D (6 bases). Germline CDR1 is SEHNR and CDR2 is FQNEAQ (reference sequence). Trimming shortened V by 4 bases and J by 7 bases, and 13 bases separated the two germline ends. The CDR3 consists of 14 residues. The CDR3: CASSSGHPGEKLFF. The DNA for the CDR3 is TGTGCCAGCAGCTCGGGACACCCTGGTGAAAAACTGTTTTTT.

This clone was detected once. The rearrangement links TRBV27 to TRBJ2-1; possible D gene TRBD2, 7 bases. The V end was cut by 5 bases, the J end by 4 bases, with 18 bases between. Germline CDR1 reads MNHEY; CDR2 reads SMNVEV (reference sequence). The CDR3 has 16 residues. In nucleotides, the CDR3 is TGTGCCAGCAGTGGTTTAGGGGGGGGGCCATACAATGAGCAGTTCTTC. Translated, it gives CASSGLGGGPYNEQFF.

Of note for this clone: The sample has other DNA sequences that encode this CDR3 too. V and J are TRBV19 and TRBJ2-7, with D maybe TRBD1 (6 bases). With 5 bases removed from V and 4 bases from J, the gap between germline ends came to 12 bases. In germline, CDR1 is LNHDA, CDR2 SQIVND (reference sequence). The CDR3 consists of 13 residues. CDR3 sequence reads: CASSAGQIYEQYF. In DNA, the CDR3 is TGTGCCAGTAGTGCCGGACAGATTTACGAGCAGTACTTC.

V gene TRBV5-6 combines with J gene TRBJ2-5, with TRBD2 identical over 8 bases. V was pared by 4 bases and J by 5 bases, with 19 bases of the junction left unmatched. In germline, CDR1 is SGHDT, CDR2 YYEEEE. The CDR3 runs to 18 residues. CDR3 DNA sequence: TGTGCCAGCAGCGGGAGGGGAGGTAGCGGGGACGGAAGGGAGACCCAGTACTTC. Translated, it gives CASSGRGGSGDGRETQYF.

This rearrangement joins TRBV18 to TRBJ1-1; 9 bases are shared with TRBD1. CDR3 length: 15 residues. The trim removed 2 bases at V and 1 base at J, leaving 2 bases unmatched. The germline CDR1 and CDR2 sequences are KGHSH and LQKENI. CDR3 residues: CASSPGTGTNTEAFF. CDR3 DNA sequence: TGTGCCAGCTCACCAGGGACAGGGACGAACACTGAAGCTTTCTTT.

As regards this clone: The same CDR3 arises from other DNA sequences in this sample as well. The chain uses TRBV9 and TRBJ1-1; D not resolved. The CDR3 has 14 amino acids. The germline V gene has CDR1 SGDLS and CDR2 YYNGEE. Trimming stripped 4 bases from V and 1 base from J, with 11 bases between. Here the CDR3 DNA reads TGTGCCAGCAGCCCTAGACTGGAGAACACTGAAGCTTTCTTT. Residues: CASSPRLENTEAFF. Full variable domain (missing parts from reference TRBV9 and TRBJ1-1): DSGVTQTPKHLITATGQRVTLRCSPRSGDLSVYWYQQSLDQGLQFLIQYYNGEERAKGNILERFSAQQFPDLHSELNLSSLELGDSALYFCASSPRLENTEAFFGQGTRLTVV.

The chain has TRBV4-3 and TRBJ1-5; 9 bases agree with TRBD1. V shed 0 bases, J shed 6 bases, and the junction held 0 bases outside the gene matches. This CDR3 region has 14 residues. CDR1 and CDR2 from the germline V gene are LGHNA and YSLEER. This CDR3 is CASSQETGGQPQHF. The CDR3 bases are TGCGCCAGCAGCCAAGAGACAGGGGGTCAGCCCCAGCATTTT.

This chain uses TRBV5-1 with TRBJ2-7; 7 nucleotides line up with TRBD2. The CDR3 is 16 amino acids. Germline CDR1 is SGHRS and CDR2 is YFSETQ. V lost 2 bases to trimming and J lost 4 bases; unmatched junction nucleotides: 12. The CDR3 nucleotides read TGCGCCAGCAGCTTAATGGAGCGGGGCAAGAGTTACGAGCAGTACTTC. Translating gives CASSLMERGKSYEQYF.

V and J are TRBV9 and TRBJ2-2; D is possibly TRBD1 (6 bases). Germline V CDR1 and CDR2: SGDLS, YYNGEE. The CDR3 totals 16 residues. Trimming took 2 bases from V and 4 from J, leaving 15 bases between them. DNA for the CDR3: TGTGCCAGCAGCGTGGCTACAGGGTCGGGCACCGGGGAGCTGTTTTTT. Amino acid sequence: CASSVATGSGTGELFF.

This chain joins TRBV7-9 and TRBJ1-2, with 7 bases lining up with TRBD1. V shed 5 bases and J 6 bases; nucleotides not matched to a gene: 6. Per the germline V gene, CDR1 is SEHNR and CDR2 is FQNEAQ (reference sequence). CDR3 length: 13 amino acids. CDR3 loop: CASSQTGIDGYTF. The CDR3 DNA reads as TGTGCCAGCAGCCAGACAGGGATCGATGGCTACACCTTC.

The chain links TRBV20-1 to TRBJ2-4; 8 positions agree with TRBD2. The CDR3 loop spans 11 amino acids. Germline assignment: CDR1 DFQATT and CDR2 SNEGSKA (reference sequence). V was clipped by 6 bases and J by 6 bases; unmatched bases: 1. The CDR3 loop reads CSAGGANIQYF. The CDR3 DNA is TGCAGTGCCGGGGGGGCAAACATTCAGTACTTC.

Written as DNA, the CDR3 is TGTGCCAGCAGTTCATTTACAGGGGGCTCCTACAATGAGCAGTTCTTC. This codes for CASSSFTGGSYNEQFF. The chain joins TRBV27 to TRBJ2-1, with 8 bases that match TRBD1. The CDR3 contains 16 residues. Trimming removed 4 bases from V and 0 bases from J; junction bases left unmatched: 5. Germline V CDR1 and CDR2: MNHEY, SMNVEV (reference sequence).

This chain links TRBV29-1 with TRBJ2-1, with a possible D match to TRBD1 (6 bases). CDR1 is SQVTM and CDR2 is ANQGSEA in the germline V gene. Deletions cut 3 bases from V and 2 bases from J, with 8 bases between. The CDR3 has 13 amino acids. CDR3 nucleotide sequence: TGCAGCGTTGATCAGGGGACCTACAATGAGCAGTTCTTC. Translation: CSVDQGTYNEQFF.

The gene calls are TRBV7-6 and TRBJ1-2; 10 bases match TRBD1. The J segment lost 5 bases and the V segment lost 3 bases, leaving 15 bases of the junction unmatched. CDR1 and CDR2 (germline): SGHVS, FNYEAQ. The CDR3 contains 18 residues. CDR3 sequence reads: CASSFGPLRQGARYGYTF. In DNA, the CDR3 is TGTGCCAGCAGCTTTGGTCCTCTTCGACAGGGGGCAAGGTATGGCTACACCTTC.

V gene TRBV10-2 combines with J gene TRBJ2-2; D uncertain. The CDR3 is made up of 11 amino acids. Trimming left V 4 bases short and J 8 bases short, with 5 bases between. From germline, CDR1 is WSHSY and CDR2 SAAADI. The CDR3 coding sequence is TGCGCCAGCAGTGTACGGGGGGAGCTGTTTTTT. This encodes CASSVRGELFF.

This clone was counted only a few times. V and J are TRBV5-4 and TRBJ2-7, with D perhaps TRBD1 (8 bases). CDR3 length equals 16 residues. The germline CDR1 and CDR2 sequences are SGHNT and YYREEE (reference sequence). V shed 4 bases and J shed 2 bases, with 19 bases lying between them. CDR3: CASSPGSGTGPYEQYF. CDR3 in DNA: TGTGCCAGCAGCCCGGGGAGCGGGACAGGTCCCTACGAGCAGTACTTC.

The J gene is TRBJ2-5, the V gene TRBV29-1, with D maybe TRBD2 (7 bases). V lost 3 bases and J lost 4, with 12 bases in between. The CDR3 is 13 amino acids. Germline V CDR1 and CDR2: SQVTM, ANQGSEA. DNA for the CDR3: TGCAGCGTTGAGGTGGGGGGGCCAGAGACCCAGTACTTC. This gives the protein CSVEVGGPETQYF. Supplemented by reference TRBV29-1 and TRBJ2-5, the full variable domain reads SAVISQKPSRDICQRGTSLTIQCQVDSQVTMMFWYRQQPGQSLTLIATANQGSEATYESGFVIDKFPISRPNLTFSTLTVSNMSPEDSSIYLCSVEVGGPETQYFGPGTRLLVL.